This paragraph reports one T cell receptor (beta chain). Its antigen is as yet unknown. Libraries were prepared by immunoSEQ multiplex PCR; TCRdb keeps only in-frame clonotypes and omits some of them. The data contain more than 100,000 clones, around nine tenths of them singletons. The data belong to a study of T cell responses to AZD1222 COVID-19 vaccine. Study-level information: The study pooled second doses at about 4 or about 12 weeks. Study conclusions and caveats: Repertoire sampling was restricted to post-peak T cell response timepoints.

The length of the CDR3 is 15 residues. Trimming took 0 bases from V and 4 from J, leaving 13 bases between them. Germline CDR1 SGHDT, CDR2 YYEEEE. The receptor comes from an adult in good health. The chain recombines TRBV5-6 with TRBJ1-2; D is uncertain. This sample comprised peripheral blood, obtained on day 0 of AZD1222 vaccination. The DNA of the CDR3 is TGTGCCAGCAGCTTGGCCCCCGTAGGTAGCTATGGCTACACCTTC. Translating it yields CASSLAPVGSYGYTF.